This passage covers 2 T cell receptor beta chains from one sample sequenced in a study of T cell repertoires in cytomegalovirus infection. TCRdb recomputed calls from the reads with MiXCR, one row per CDR3 protein. Here the sample spans fewer than 550,000 distinct CDR3 sequences, 26% being singletons. Sequencing was performed on PBMCs. These receptor sequences come from a human donor in good health (CMV status not recorded). Some clones in this sample may be carry-over from other donors' samples.

This clonotype was seen repeatedly, ten times or more. V gene TRBV7-2 combines with J gene TRBJ1-2; D gene unclear. The CDR3 covers 14 residues. Trimming removed 4 bases from V and 3 bases from J, with 12 bases in between. CDR1 and CDR2 (germline): SGHTA, FQGNSA. The CDR3 reads CASSSFGRDYGYTF. CDR3 bases: TGTGCCAGCAGCTCCTTTGGCCGAGACTATGGCTACACCTTC.

This clonotype was detected only a few times. This may be a read error: a much more frequent sequence differs by one nucleotide. This chain uses TRBV7-2 with TRBJ1-3; D is perhaps TRBD1 (6 bases). The CDR3 is 15 amino acids. The germline V and J ends were trimmed by 3 bases and 0 bases, with 9 bases remaining between them. Germline loops: CDR1 SGHTA, CDR2 FQGNSA. This chain's CDR3 is CASSFGGASGNTIYF. The CDR3 nucleotides read TGTGCCAGCAGCTTCGGGGGGGCCTCTGGAAACACCATATATTTT.